Here is one T cell receptor (beta chain) with its context. Its antigen is still unknown. CDR3 length equals 16 residues. Trimming removed 9 bases at V and 9 bases at J, with 27 bases between. The germline gives CDR1 KGHDR, CDR2 SFDVKD. This entry belongs to a study of blood T cells in healthy people across ages. PCR was performed a second time for about 6 to 11 cycles using a sample-barcoded 5' primer and a J-beta primer mix. The template-switch adaptor, which had 12 random nucleotides, put a tag on each cDNA molecule. TCRdb reanalysed the 5' RACE reads using MiXCR and keeps one entry per CDR3 protein. The sample carries over 1,500,000 distinct CDR3 sequences, about 39% recorded once. Overall study results and limits: Bulk PBMC profiling left naive and antigen-experienced comparisons inconclusive. A greater number of naive CD4+ cells and higher diversity distinguished long-lived donors from aged donors.

The rearrangement joins TRBV24-1 to TRBJ2-3; D might be TRBD2 (5 bases). Sequenced material: blood. This TCR came from a human donor in good health. The CDR3 sequence: CATGETGGTKKGTQYF. The CDR3 bases are TGTGCCACCGGGGAGACCGGAGGCACAAAGAAGGGAACGCAGTATTTT.